Listed below are T cell receptor beta chains from one sample, sequenced in a study of blood T cell repertoires in COVID-19. The data were produced by immunoSEQ multiplex PCR, yet TCRdb's version contains in-frame clones alone and is incomplete. The sample includes about 180,000 clones, about nine tenths of them seen just once. Sequences were obtained from PBMCs or T cells enriched from blood (not recorded which). These TCRs come from a young woman who had recovered from COVID-19. CDR3s include the opening cysteine and the closing phenylalanine or tryptophan. The D gene is left open where the match is weak. Rows may omit the clone size; those that give it use once, few, many or a size class.

J: TRBJ1-1
V: TRBV6-5
size: NA
D: NA
DNA: TGTGCCAGCAGTCAGACAGCAAACACTGAAGCTTTCTTT
CDR3: CASSQTANTEAFF

J: TRBJ2-1
V: TRBV28
size: NA
D: TRBD1
DNA: TGTGCCAGCAGTCCTCCGGACAGGGTAGGAAATGAGCAGTTCTTC
CDR3: CASSPPDRVGNEQFF

J: TRBJ1-1
V: TRBV18
size: NA
D: NA
DNA: TGTGCCAGCTCACCACTCAGGGATGAAGCTTTCTTT
CDR3: CASSPLRDEAFF

J: TRBJ2-7
V: TRBV5-1
size: NA
D: TRBD1
DNA: TGCGCCAGCCGGGACAGGGAGAACGACGAGCAGTACTTC
CDR3: CASRDRENDEQYF

J: TRBJ2-7
V: TRBV9
size: NA
D: NA
DNA: TGTGCCAGCAGCGTAGGGGACAACCCTCTTTACGAGCAGTACTTC
CDR3: CASSVGDNPLYEQYF

J: TRBJ2-2
V: TRBV4-2
size: NA
D: NA
DNA: TGTGCCAGCAGCCAAGCTACTTCGGGCGGGGAGCTGTTTTTT
CDR3: CASSQATSGGELFF

J: TRBJ1-1
V: TRBV30
size: few
D: NA
DNA: TGTGCCTGGAGAGAGACAGAGAACACTGAAGCTTTCTTT
CDR3: CAWRETENTEAFF

J: TRBJ1-5
V: TRBV2
size: NA
D: NA
DNA: TGTGCCAGCCGACAGGATAGCAATCAGCCCCAGCATTTT
CDR3: CASRQDSNQPQHF

J: TRBJ2-5
V: TRBV2
size: NA
D: TRBD2
DNA: TGTGCCAGCAGACTTGGACTAGCGGGAGGGCCGGAGGAGACCCAGTACTTC
CDR3: CASRLGLAGGPEETQYF

J: TRBJ1-6
V: TRBV6-5
size: NA
D: TRBD1
DNA: TGTGCCAGCAGTCCCCCGGACAGGGGTAATTCACCCCTCCACTTT
CDR3: CASSPPDRGNSPLHF

J: TRBJ1-2
V: TRBV7-9
size: NA
D: NA
DNA: TGTGCCAGCAGCCCCCCTAACGAGGGAGGCTACACCTTC
CDR3: CASSPPNEGGYTF

J: TRBJ1-1
V: TRBV2
size: NA
D: NA
DNA: TGTGCCAGCAGTGGTCAGGGGATGGAGAGCACTGAAGCTTTCTTT
CDR3: CASSGQGMESTEAFF

J: TRBJ2-1
V: TRBV11-1
size: once
D: TRBD2
DNA: TGTGCCAGCAGCTCGATAGGACTAGCGGGGGTCGATGAGCAGTTCTTC
CDR3: CASSSIGLAGVDEQFF

J: TRBJ1-5
V: TRBV24-1
size: NA
D: NA
DNA: TGTGCCACCAGTGATTCCCTAAGAAGCAATCAGCCCCAGCATTTT
CDR3: CATSDSLRSNQPQHF

J: TRBJ1-2
V: TRBV2
size: NA
D: TRBD1
DNA: TGTGCCAGCCTTTACACGGGACAGGTAATCGGCGGCTACACCTTC
CDR3: CASLYTGQVIGGYTF

J: TRBJ1-1
V: TRBV27
size: once
D: NA
DNA: TGTGCCAGCAGTCCAGGGAGGAGAGGGGACACTGAAGCTTTCTTT
CDR3: CASSPGRRGDTEAFF

J: TRBJ2-7
V: TRBV19
size: NA
D: TRBD2
DNA: TGTGCCAGTACTCCCTCCGGAGGGCTAGCGGAAGGGGAGCAGTACTTC
CDR3: CASTPSGGLAEGEQYF

J: TRBJ2-7
V: TRBV19
size: NA
D: TRBD1
DNA: TGTGCCAGTAGTATTAGGGACAGGGACTACGAGCAGTACTTC
CDR3: CASSIRDRDYEQYF

J: TRBJ2-1
V: TRBV9
size: NA
D: TRBD2
DNA: TGTGCCAGCAGCGTAATACCTAGCGGGAGTGGATCGGGTGAGCAGTTCTTC
CDR3: CASSVIPSGSGSGEQFF

J: TRBJ1-1
V: TRBV28
size: NA
D: TRBD1
DNA: TGTGCCAGCAGAGAGACAGGGCCCACTGAAGCTTTCTTT
CDR3: CASRETGPTEAFF

J: TRBJ2-2
V: TRBV7-7
size: NA
D: NA
DNA: TGTGCTAGCAGCTTTAACAGTAAACCGAACACCGGGGAGCTGTTTTTT
CDR3: CASSFNSKPNTGELFF

J: TRBJ2-1
V: TRBV3-1/TRBV3-2
size: few
D: TRBD2
DNA: TGTGCCAGCAGCCAAGAATGGGGCCCTAAGCGGGGAGCCTACAATGAGCAGTTCTTC
CDR3: CASSQEWGPKRGAYNEQFF

J: TRBJ2-6
V: TRBV10-3
size: NA
D: NA
DNA: TGTGCCATCAGTGAGTCTCGGACATCTGGGGCCAACGTCCTGACCTTC
CDR3: CAISESRTSGANVLTF

J: TRBJ1-2
V: TRBV7-9
size: NA
D: NA
DNA: TGTGCCAGCAGCCGGACAGACTATGGCTACACCTTC
CDR3: CASSRTDYGYTF

J: TRBJ2-1
V: TRBV9
size: NA
D: TRBD1
DNA: TGTGCCAGCACCGGGGCAGGGGGCATTGGGAATGAGCAGTTCTTC
CDR3: CASTGAGGIGNEQFF

J: TRBJ2-2
V: TRBV4-2
size: NA
D: TRBD2
DNA: TGTGCCAGCAGCCAAGTGGCGGGAGGGAACACCGGGGAGCTGTTTTTT
CDR3: CASSQVAGGNTGELFF

J: TRBJ1-5
V: TRBV18
size: NA
D: NA
DNA: TGTGCCAGCTCCAGGGGCAGCAATCAGCCCCAGCATTTT
CDR3: CASSRGSNQPQHF

J: TRBJ2-2
V: TRBV6-5
size: NA
D: NA
DNA: TGTGCCAGCAGTTACCGTTACACCGGGGAGCTGTTTTTT
CDR3: CASSYRYTGELFF